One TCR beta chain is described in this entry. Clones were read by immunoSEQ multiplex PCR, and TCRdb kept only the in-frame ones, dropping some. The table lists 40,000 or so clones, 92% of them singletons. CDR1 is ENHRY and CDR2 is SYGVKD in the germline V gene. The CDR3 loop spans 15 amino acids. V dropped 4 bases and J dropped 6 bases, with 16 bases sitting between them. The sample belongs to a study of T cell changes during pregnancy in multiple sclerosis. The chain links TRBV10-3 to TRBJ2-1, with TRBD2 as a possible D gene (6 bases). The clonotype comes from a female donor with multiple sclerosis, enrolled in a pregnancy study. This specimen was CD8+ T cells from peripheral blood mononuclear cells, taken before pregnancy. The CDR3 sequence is CAISGSTGLPNEQFF. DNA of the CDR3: TGTGCCATCAGTGGATCAACGGGACTTCCCAATGAGCAGTTCTTC.